The 20 T cell receptor beta chains below all came from one sample that was sequenced in a study of blood T cell repertoires in COVID-19. The method was immunoSEQ multiplex PCR; TCRdb's version includes in-frame clones alone and lacks a portion of them. The sample has 200,000 to 250,000 clones, approximately 90% seen once. The sequenced sample was PBMCs or T cells enriched from blood (not recorded which). The receptors stem from a man between 18 and 29 years old with acute COVID-19.

This sequence joins TRBV29-1 and TRBJ1-2; unclear D gene. CDR1 is SQVTM, CDR2 ANQGSEA, per germline. V gave up 7 bases and J gave up 4 bases, with 16 bases separating them. The length of the CDR3 is 13 residues. The CDR3 sequence is CSARLLGLYGYTF. The DNA for the CDR3 is TGCAGCGCCCGCCTACTTGGACTCTATGGCTACACCTTC. The full variable domain, its missing parts supplied by reference TRBV29-1 and TRBJ1-2, is SAVISQKPSRDICQRGTSLTIQCQVDSQVTMMFWYRQQPGQSLTLIATANQGSEATYESGFVIDKFPISRPNLTFSTLTVSNMSPEDSSIYLCSARLLGLYGYTFGSGTRLTVV.

The chain employs TRBV6-5 and TRBJ2-1; TRBD2 agrees at 7 bases. Trimming removed 2 bases from V and 5 bases from J; junction bases left unmatched: 6. Germline assignment: CDR1 MNHEY and CDR2 SVGAGI. The CDR3 loop spans 15 amino acids. The CDR3 sequence: CASSYTLGRDNEQFF. The CDR3 DNA reads TGTGCCAGCAGTTACACGTTAGGGAGGGACAATGAGCAGTTCTTC.

Only one count was recorded for this clone. The rearrangement joins TRBV9 to TRBJ2-7; D gene uncertain. Germline CDR1 reads SGDLS; CDR2 reads YYNGEE. CDR3 length: 14 amino acids. V gave up 1 base and J gave up 2 bases, with 10 bases separating them. The CDR3 is CASSVFSGPYEQYF. In DNA form, the CDR3 reads TGTGCCAGCAGCGTATTCTCCGGTCCCTACGAGCAGTACTTC.

CDR3 protein: CASSKGQIYEQYF. The CDR3, as DNA: TGTGCCAGTAGTAAGGGACAGATCTACGAGCAGTACTTC. This chain links TRBV19 with TRBJ2-7; 7 bases line up with TRBD1. J lost 3 bases, V lost 4 bases, and 3 bases had no gene match. Germline-derived CDR1 and CDR2 are LNHDA and SQIVND (reference sequence). The CDR3 is 13 amino acids.

This chain connects TRBV28 to TRBJ2-7; a weak D match, TRBD2 (5 bases). The CDR3 runs 15 residues. The germline V gene has CDR1 MDHEN and CDR2 SYDVKM. V shed 2 bases and J shed 6 bases, with 17 bases lying between them. CDR3 sequence (DNA): TGTGCCAGCAGTTTACAAACTAGGCCCCGGGGCGAGCAGTACTTC. It translates to CASSLQTRPRGEQYF.

The chain employs TRBV28 and TRBJ1-5; 7 bases agree with TRBD1. CDR1 is MDHEN, CDR2 SYDVKM, per germline. Trimming removed 8 bases from V and 0 bases from J; junction bases left unmatched: 7. This CDR3 contains 15 residues. This chain's CDR3 is CASDRDGYSNQPQHF. CDR3 DNA sequence: TGTGCCAGCGACAGGGACGGATATAGCAATCAGCCCCAGCATTTT.

The gene calls are TRBV5-1 and TRBJ2-5, with 9 bases fitting TRBD1. J lost 5 bases, V lost 0 bases, and 5 bases had no gene match. The CDR3 sequence is 15 residues long. The germline CDR1 and CDR2 sequences are SGHRS and YFSETQ. The CDR3: CASSLGDREYETQYF. The CDR3 DNA sequence: TGCGCCAGCAGCTTGGGGGACAGGGAGTACGAGACCCAGTACTTC.

The V and J genes are TRBV28 and TRBJ1-2; tentatively, D is TRBD1 (5 bases). Germline lookup yields CDR1 MDHEN and CDR2 SYDVKM. The ends were cut back, 6 bases at V and 6 bases at J, with 14 bases in the middle. This CDR3 region has 13 residues. The CDR3 DNA reads TGTGCCAGCAGAAGGGATACAGGCGATGGCTACACCTTC. Translation gives CASRRDTGDGYTF.

The gene calls are TRBV27 and TRBJ2-1, with TRBD2 matching 11 bases. From germline, CDR1 is MNHEY and CDR2 SMNVEV (reference sequence). The V segment lost 6 bases and the J segment 4 bases; nucleotides outside the gene matches: 5. The CDR3 covers 15 residues. The DNA of the CDR3 is TGTGCCAGCAGCGCTGGGACTAGCGGATACAATGAGCAGTTCTTC. It translates to CASSAGTSGYNEQFF.

This chain joins TRBV4-1 and TRBJ2-2; 9 bases agree with TRBD2. Trimming at V came to 0 bases and at J to 4 bases, leaving 12 bases not matched to a gene. CDR3 length: 19 amino acids. CDR1 is MGHRA and CDR2 is YSYEKL in the germline V gene. The CDR3 DNA sequence: TGCGCCAGCAGCCAAGATCGTCGGGGCGGGAGGGCCGGCACCGGGGAGCTGTTTTTT. This encodes CASSQDRRGGRAGTGELFF.

The chain joins TRBV11-3 to TRBJ1-4; TRBD1 aligns across 7 bases. Unmatched junction bases numbered 2, after V lost 5 bases and J lost 8 bases. The germline gives CDR1 SGHNT, CDR2 YENEEA. The CDR3 loop spans 12 amino acids. CDR3 nucleotides: TGTGCCAGCAGCAAGGGGGCCGAAAAACTGTTTTTT. Protein: CASSKGAEKLFF.

The V call is TRBV27, the J call TRBJ2-5; 9 bases are shared with TRBD1. CDR1 and CDR2 (germline): MNHEY, SMNVEV (reference sequence). The CDR3 contains 15 residues. J was trimmed by 5 bases and V by 4 bases; bases with no gene match: 8. The CDR3 protein is CASSWSTGGWETQYF. The CDR3 DNA reads TGTGCCAGCAGTTGGTCCACAGGGGGCTGGGAGACCCAGTACTTC.

The chain links TRBV4-1 to TRBJ1-4; a possible D gene is TRBD1 (6 bases). The V end was cut by 7 bases, the J end by 6 bases, with 9 bases between. The CDR3 is made up of 12 amino acids. The germline gives CDR1 MGHRA, CDR2 YSYEKL. This chain's CDR3 is CASNRAYEKLFF. The CDR3 region has the DNA TGCGCCAGCAACAGGGCGTATGAAAAACTGTTTTTT.

The V and J genes are TRBV11-2 and TRBJ2-1; TRBD2 aligns across 11 bases. This CDR3 contains 16 residues. V shed 2 bases and J 8 bases; nucleotides not matched to a gene: 8. Per the germline V gene, CDR1 is SGHAT and CDR2 is FQNNGV. CDR3 protein: CASSLRGSGRVYEQFF. The CDR3 DNA reads as TGTGCCAGCAGCTTACGGGGTAGCGGGAGGGTCTATGAGCAGTTCTTC. Using reference TRBV11-2 and TRBJ2-1 for the parts outside the CDR3, the full variable domain is EAGVAQSPRYKIIEKRQSVAFWCNPISGHATLYWYQQILGQGPKLLIQFQNNGVVDDSQLPKDRFSAERLKGVDSTLKIQPAKLEDSAVYLCASSLRGSGRVYEQFFGPGTRLTVL.

The chain employs TRBV4-1 and TRBJ1-1, with D tentatively TRBD1 (6 bases). The germline gives CDR1 MGHRA, CDR2 YSYEKL. V lost 1 base and J 0 bases, leaving 15 bases between the germline ends. The CDR3 runs to 17 residues. CDR3 coding DNA: TGCGCCAGCAGCCAAGGATGGGGCAGGGGCGTGAACACTGAAGCTTTCTTT. Translating gives CASSQGWGRGVNTEAFF.

This chain's CDR3 is CASTSPGRGNTIYF. The CDR3 DNA follows: TGTGCCAGCACCTCCCCAGGCAGGGGAAACACCATATATTTT. V and J are TRBV3-1 (or the pseudogene TRBV3-2) and TRBJ1-3; no clear D. The CDR3 is 14 residues long. Germline V gene lookup returns CDR1 LGHDT and CDR2 YNNKEL (reference sequence). The V end was cut by 7 bases, the J end by 4 bases, with 14 bases between.

The V gene is TRBV5-1, the J gene TRBJ1-1; tentatively, D is TRBD1 (5 bases). Deletions cut 7 bases from V and 2 bases from J, with 15 bases between. The V gene's germline CDR1 is SGHRS and CDR2 YFSETQ. CDR3 length: 14 amino acids. The CDR3 region has the DNA TGCGCCAGCCGTCTAGACAGCACAAACACTGAAGCTTTCTTT. Its protein is CASRLDSTNTEAFF.

This sequence joins TRBV7-9 and TRBJ2-7, with a possible D match to TRBD2 (6 bases). Looked up from germline, CDR1 is SEHNR and CDR2 is FQNEAQ (reference sequence). The CDR3 totals 14 residues. Trimming left V 5 bases short and J 3 bases short, with 14 bases between. The chain's CDR3 is CASSARDGNYEQYF. In DNA form, the CDR3 reads TGTGCCAGCAGCGCGCGGGACGGAAACTACGAGCAGTACTTC. The entire variable domain, with the rest obtained from reference TRBV7-9 and TRBJ2-7, is as follows: DTGVSQNPRHKITKRGQNVTFRCDPISEHNRLYWYRQTLGQGPEFLTYFQNEAQLEKSRLLSDRFSAERPKGSFSTLEIQRTEQGDSAMYLCASSARDGNYEQYFGPGTRLTVT.

The CDR3 sequence is CASSSAPGQGFNQPQHF. CDR3 DNA: TGTGCCAGTAGTTCAGCGCCGGGACAGGGATTCAATCAGCCCCAGCATTTT. This chain joins TRBV19 and TRBJ1-5, with TRBD1 matching 9 bases. CDR3 size: 17 residues. From germline, CDR1 is LNHDA and CDR2 SQIVND (reference sequence). J was trimmed by 3 bases and V by 5 bases; bases with no gene match: 11.

The CDR3 is CASSVGSGGSGYTF. CDR3 DNA sequence: TGTGCCAGCAGCGTAGGTTCAGGGGGCTCTGGCTACACCTTC. V usage is TRBV9 and J usage is TRBJ1-2; 8 nucleotides align to TRBD1. CDR1 is SGDLS and CDR2 is YYNGEE in the germline V gene. This CDR3 region has 14 residues. With V trimmed by 0 bases and J by 7 bases, 5 bases remained unmatched.